This T cell receptor (beta chain) is drawn from a study of graft-versus-host responses after intestinal transplantation. The table came from immunoSEQ multiplex PCR; TCRdb's copy has only in-frame clones and leaves some out. The sample holds 90,000 to 130,000 clones, around 93% seen once. The V gene lost 1 base and the J gene lost 0 bases, with 6 bases spanning the gap. The CDR3 spans 14 residues. Germline CDR1 MNHEY, CDR2 SVGAGI. Comment on this clone: The antigen is unknown.

This sequence was found in a human donor who received an intestinal transplant. Sequencing used unstimulated CD8+ T cells sorted from spleen or lymph node cells, obtained before intestinal transplant. This sequence joins TRBV6-5 and TRBJ1-1, with D uncertain. The CDR3 DNA follows: TGTGCCAGCAGTTACTTAGGGATGAACACTGAAGCTTTCTTT. It translates to CASSYLGMNTEAFF.